This entry features one TCR beta chain sequence. Its antigen is undetermined. An end of the junction does not agree with germline; a read error may underlie this. Repertoires were generated with immunoSEQ multiplex PCR, while TCRdb's copy carries only in-frame clones and drops some. The table lists tens of thousands of clones, around 77% of them singletons. The CDR3 is 15 residues long. Germline V CDR1 and CDR2: SSHAT, FNYEAQ (reference sequence). The data stem from a study of a mutant IDH1 vaccine in newly diagnosed glioma. Study-wide background: Administration of eight vaccinations to patients took place in weeks 1, 3, 5, 7, 11, 15, 19, 23. Investigators started vaccination 4-6 weeks after radiotherapy alone, or with temozolomide cycles. Before enrollment, the patients had been treated with radiotherapy alone, temozolomide alone, or both together. Most of them had received both.

Stated time point: week 11, during vaccination. A 20-mer mutant IDH1 peptide at 300 ug was injected subcutaneously with topical imiquimod. The material was PBMCs, obtained from a glioma patient whose treatment included an IDH1 peptide vaccine. This rearrangement joins TRBV7-7 to TRBJ2-7; the D gene is possibly TRBD2 (6 bases). The TCR sequence derives from a woman between 18 and 29 years old with glioma. The CDR3 region has the DNA TGTGCTAGCAGCTACCTCGCGGGGTCCTCCTACGAGCAGTACTTC. Translating it yields CASSYLAGSSYEQYF.